The 16 T cell receptor beta chains reported below all come from one sample, sequenced in a study of T-cell reconstitution after alpha-beta-depleted transplantation in children. TCRbeta library construction was performed incorporating unique molecular identifiers. TCRdb processed the PCR reads anew with MiXCR; each CDR3 protein has one entry. This sample yields 250,000 to 400,000 distinct CDR3 sequences, of which around 20% are seen a single time; roughly 9.8% belongs to the top ten. Sample: PBMCs, mostly from graft donor cells, taken 180 days after TCRalphabeta/CD19-depleted stem cell transplant. Source of these receptors: a male patient under 18 who had a stem cell transplant for acute lymphoblastic leukemia, so the T cells may come from the graft donor.

This clonotype was seen a handful of times. The chain joins TRBV7-9 to TRBJ2-5; 10 bases are a match to TRBD1. The V gene's germline CDR1 is SEHNR and CDR2 FQNEAQ (reference sequence). The CDR3 has 16 amino acids. V was clipped by 5 bases and J by 1 base; unmatched bases: 7. The CDR3 DNA is TGTGCCAGCAGCCGACAGGGGGCCTCTACCCAAGAGACCCAGTACTTC. Translated, it gives CASSRQGASTQETQYF.

This clonotype was counted a few times. The rearrangement links TRBV7-8 to TRBJ2-1, with 7 nucleotides matching TRBD1. Germline trimming cut 7 bases from V and 6 bases from J; bases unmatched to any gene: 9. CDR1 is SGHVS and CDR2 is FQNEAQ in the germline V gene. This CDR3 spans 14 amino acids. The CDR3 DNA is TGTGCCAGCACCCGGCGTGGACAGGTCAATGAGCAGTTCTTC. Residues: CASTRRGQVNEQFF.

The chain employs TRBV27 and TRBJ1-1, with a tentative D call TRBD1 (6 bases). V was pared by 5 bases and J by 0 bases, with 10 bases between. The CDR3 totals 14 residues. Germline V gene data show CDR1 as MNHEY and CDR2 as SMNVEV (reference sequence). The CDR3, as DNA: TGTGCCAGCAGTCCAGGGGCGCTGAACACTGAAGCTTTCTTT. Its translation is CASSPGALNTEAFF.

A few counts support this clonotype. The rearrangement uses TRBV6-1 and TRBJ1-1; tentative D call: TRBD1 (5 bases). V lost 6 bases, J lost 4 bases, and 15 bases lay in between. Germline V CDR1 and CDR2: MNHNS, SASEGT. The CDR3 sequence is 14 residues long. CDR3: CASSLGRFRTEAFF. As DNA, the CDR3 is TGTGCCAGCAGCCTGGGACGGTTCCGCACTGAAGCTTTCTTT.

The chain links TRBV5-1 to TRBJ2-7, with a tentative D call TRBD1 (5 bases). This CDR3 is 14 amino acids long. Between the trimmed V and J ends, which lost 7 bases and 7 bases, there was a span of 21 bases. Germline V gives CDR1 SGHRS, CDR2 YFSETQ. In nucleotides, the CDR3 is TGCGCCAGCGCCGTCCAGGGAAGGCCCTGGGAGCAGTACTTC. Translation: CASAVQGRPWEQYF.

This clonotype was counted between two and nine times. This rearrangement joins TRBV6-5 to TRBJ2-1; the match to TRBD2 covers 12 bases. V shed 6 bases, J shed 4 bases, and the junction held 22 bases outside the gene matches. The CDR3 loop spans 21 amino acids. Germline assignment: CDR1 MNHEY and CDR2 SVGAGI. For the CDR3, the DNA is TGTGCCAGCAGCAGTTTACCGTCGACCTTGACTAGCGGGAGAGTGTACAATGAGCAGTTCTTC. This gives the protein CASSSLPSTLTSGRVYNEQFF.

This clonotype appeared once. V and J are TRBV7-9 and TRBJ2-7; D may be TRBD1 (6 bases). Germline V lookup: CDR1 SEHNR, CDR2 FQNEAQ (reference sequence). Trimming cost V 5 bases and J 2 bases, with 13 bases left between them. This CDR3 spans 14 amino acids. The CDR3 sequence: CASSQTGGAYEQYF. Here the CDR3 DNA reads TGTGCCAGCAGCCAGACAGGAGGAGCCTACGAGCAGTACTTC.

The rearrangement uses TRBV7-9 and TRBJ2-1; the match to TRBD2 covers 13 bases. CDR3 length: 16 amino acids. CDR1 SEHNR and CDR2 FQNEAQ come from the germline V gene (reference sequence). Trimming cost V 5 bases and J 6 bases; bases outside gene matches: 7. This CDR3 is CASSPRTSGSSNEQFF. The CDR3 region has the DNA TGTGCCAGCAGCCCCCGGACTAGCGGGAGCTCCAATGAGCAGTTCTTC.

This chain connects TRBV18 to TRBJ1-3; D not certain. Per the germline V gene, CDR1 is KGHSH and CDR2 is LQKENI. This CDR3 comprises 16 residues. The V end lost 4 bases, the J end lost 4 bases, and 17 bases lay between the germline ends. Here the CDR3 reads CASSRSPPGRGNTIYF. CDR3 nucleotides: TGTGCCAGCTCACGAAGCCCCCCAGGTCGGGGAAACACCATATATTTT.

This chain connects TRBV28 to TRBJ2-5; D is perhaps TRBD2 (6 bases). Germline assignment: CDR1 MDHEN and CDR2 SYDVKM. The length of the CDR3 is 12 residues. Trimming stripped 0 bases from V and 7 bases from J, with 6 bases between. In DNA, the CDR3 is TGTGCCAGCAGTTTATGGGGGGGGACCCAGTACTTC. Protein: CASSLWGGTQYF.

In this sample, this clonotype turned up a few times. This chain links TRBV24-1 with TRBJ2-7; TRBD2 matches 7 bases. This CDR3 is 16 amino acids long. Germline lookup yields CDR1 KGHDR and CDR2 SFDVKD. Unmatched junction bases numbered 13, after V lost 5 bases and J lost 4 bases. The CDR3 sequence is CATSGPGEGASYEQYF. As DNA, the CDR3 is TGTGCCACCAGTGGCCCTGGGGAGGGAGCCTCTTACGAGCAGTACTTC.

The sample holds a few counts of this clonotype. One end of the junction is discordant with germline, which a read error may explain. The DNA for the CDR3 is TGTGCCAGCAGTACAGGGGTGAACTCCGGGGAGCTGTTTTTT. Translation: CASSTGVNSGELFF. The chain carries TRBV5-5 and TRBJ2-2; TRBD1 agrees at 7 bases. Germline lookup yields CDR1 SGHKS and CDR2 YYEKEE (reference sequence). The CDR3 runs 14 residues.

The sample holds a few counts of this clonotype. The chain carries TRBV5-1 and TRBJ2-1, with D perhaps matching TRBD2 (6 bases). V was cut by 4 bases and J by 7 bases, with 27 bases left in between. The germline gives CDR1 SGHRS, CDR2 YFSETQ. The CDR3 covers 18 residues. The DNA for the CDR3 is TGCGCCAGCAGCCTGGTGGAATCTCTAGGCGCAGGGACTAATGAGCAGTTCTTC. It codes for CASSLVESLGAGTNEQFF.

This clonotype was recorded only once. The V call is TRBV14, the J call TRBJ2-7; D may be TRBD2 (6 bases). The CDR3 loop spans 13 amino acids. CDR1 and CDR2 from the germline V gene are SGHDN and FVKESK. Trimming left V 4 bases short and J 4 bases short, with 11 bases between. The CDR3 reads CASSPGLLYEQYF. For the CDR3, the DNA is TGTGCCAGCAGCCCGGGACTCCTTTACGAGCAGTACTTC.

This clonotype showed up just a few times. The chain recombines TRBV29-1 with TRBJ1-1, with 9 bases identical to TRBD1. The CDR3 covers 13 residues. Germline V CDR1 and CDR2: SQVTM, ANQGSEA. After removal of 4 bases from V and 2 bases from J, the junction contained 2 bases not matched to a gene. The DNA for the CDR3 is TGCAGCGTTGGGGGACAGGGAAACACTGAAGCTTTCTTT. It specifies CSVGGQGNTEAFF.

The chain employs TRBV6-5 and TRBJ1-3; no reliable D call. CDR1 is MNHEY and CDR2 is SVGAGI in the germline V gene. The CDR3 has 16 residues. V dropped 4 bases and J dropped 0 bases, with 13 bases sitting between them. Written as DNA, the CDR3 is TGTGCCAGCAGTTTCTACACCCCCGTCTCTGGAAACACCATATATTTT. Translating gives CASSFYTPVSGNTIYF.